Below are 28 T cell receptor beta chains sequenced from a single sample in a study of identical twins. TCRdb reanalysed the 5' RACE reads using MiXCR and keeps one entry per CDR3 protein. Here the sample spans 200,000 to 250,000 distinct CDR3 sequences, more than 6.5% being singletons. The same specimen was also included in a second study, on yellow fever vaccine responses in identical twins.

Specimen: memory (CD45RO+) T cells sorted from blood. Receptors originate from a woman under 30 in good health.

The chain carries TRBV5-1 and TRBJ2-7; 12 nucleotides match TRBD2. CDR1 and CDR2 from the germline V gene are SGHRS and YFSETQ. There are 15 residues in the CDR3. With V trimmed by 6 bases and J by 3 bases, 7 bases remained unmatched. The CDR3 spells CASTRLAGEHYEQYF. The CDR3 region has the DNA TGCGCCAGCACCCGACTAGCGGGAGAGCACTACGAGCAGTACTTC.

This chain uses TRBV5-4 with TRBJ1-2; 7 positions agree with TRBD1. CDR3 length equals 19 residues. Germline lookup yields CDR1 SGHNT and CDR2 YYREEE (reference sequence). The ends lost 4 bases at V and 0 bases at J; junction bases unmatched: 18. The chain's CDR3 is CASSVSGTALQLANYGYTF. The DNA of the CDR3 is TGTGCCAGCAGCGTTTCCGGGACAGCTCTACAACTTGCTAACTATGGCTACACCTTC.

This clonotype has a handful of counts. The chain links TRBV20-1 to TRBJ2-3, with 8 bases fitting TRBD2. The CDR3 length is 13 residues. The V segment lost 4 bases and the J segment 4 bases; nucleotides outside the gene matches: 4. CDR1 and CDR2 from the germline V gene are DFQATT and SNEGSKA (reference sequence). This chain's CDR3 is CSATGGAPDTQYF. CDR3 DNA sequence: TGCAGTGCTACGGGGGGGGCCCCAGATACGCAGTATTTT.

The chain joins TRBV12-3 or TRBV12-4 to TRBJ2-2; 12 bases align to TRBD2. This CDR3 is 19 amino acids long. Germline trimming cut 11 bases from V and 6 bases from J; bases unmatched to any gene: 22. CDR3 residues: CAFSLKATSGSTIAGELFF. CDR3 DNA sequence: TGTGCCTTCAGTTTAAAGGCGACTAGCGGGAGTACGATCGCCGGGGAGCTGTTTTTT.

Many counts were recorded for this clonotype. An end of the junction differs from the germline gene, which may be a read error. J is TRBJ2-5 and V is TRBV24-1, with a tentative D call TRBD1 (5 bases). This CDR3 has 14 residues. Germline V gene sequence: CDR1 KGHDR, CDR2 SFDVKD. The CDR3 bases are TGTGCCACCAGTGACTCGCTAACAGGCGAGATCCAGTACTTC. This translates into CATSDSLTGEIQYF.

The CDR3 here is CASSLTSGVNTEAFF. The CDR3 DNA reads TGTGCCAGCAGCTTAACTTCAGGGGTGAACACTGAAGCTTTCTTT. J is TRBJ1-1 and V is TRBV6-2 or TRBV6-3, with a weak D call TRBD1 (6 bases). V was shortened by 6 bases and J by 0 bases, with 14 bases between the two germline ends. The CDR3 sequence is 15 residues long. Germline CDR1 is MNHEY and CDR2 is SVGEGT.

This clonotype turned up a few times. The CDR3 reads CASSQRQGGHEQYF. In nucleotides, the CDR3 is TGCGCCAGCAGCCAAAGACAGGGGGGCCACGAGCAGTACTTC. The rearrangement joins TRBV4-3 to TRBJ2-7; 9 nucleotides agree with TRBD1. This CDR3 is built from 14 residues. In germline, CDR1 is LGHNA, CDR2 YSLEER. V lost 2 bases and J lost 5; bases outside the gene matches: 4.

V usage is TRBV20-1 and J usage is TRBJ2-5; no clear D gene. The CDR3 is 12 amino acids. With 3 bases removed from V and 6 bases from J, the gap between germline ends came to 11 bases. Germline V gene lookup returns CDR1 DFQATT and CDR2 SNEGSKA (reference sequence). CDR3 sequence reads: CSASLVGQTQYF. CDR3 nucleotide sequence: TGCAGTGCTAGCCTTGTGGGTCAGACCCAGTACTTC.

The V gene is TRBV6-1, the J gene TRBJ2-1; tentatively, D is TRBD1 (6 bases). CDR3 length: 15 amino acids. Germline V gene lookup returns CDR1 MNHNS and CDR2 SASEGT. Trimming shortened V by 6 bases and J by 6 bases, and 18 bases separated the two germline ends. As DNA, the CDR3 is TGTGCCAGCAGAAAAGGGGGATTTTTCAGCAATGAGCAGTTCTTC. Translated: CASRKGGFFSNEQFF.

This clonotype was counted between two and nine times. For the CDR3, the DNA is TGCAGTGCGGCCAAGGGACAGGCGGCCTACGAGCAGTACTTC. Amino acids: CSAAKGQAAYEQYF. This rearrangement joins TRBV20-1 to TRBJ2-7; 8 nucleotides align to TRBD1. V gave up 6 bases and J gave up 2 bases; unmatched junction bases: 9. Germline lookup yields CDR1 DFQATT and CDR2 SNEGSKA (reference sequence). The CDR3 extends over 14 amino acids.

This clonotype was recorded at least ten times. The chain has TRBV18 and TRBJ1-1; 7 bases map to TRBD1. V lost 4 bases, J lost 3 bases, and 11 bases stayed unmatched. The CDR3 is 16 amino acids. Germline lookup yields CDR1 KGHSH and CDR2 LQKENI. This chain's CDR3 is CASSRAQGWIDTEAFF. The CDR3 DNA sequence: TGTGCCAGCTCACGAGCACAGGGGTGGATTGACACTGAAGCTTTCTTT.

This clonotype was seen repeatedly, ten times or more. The CDR3: CSALSSGRNTGELFF. CDR3 bases: TGCAGTGCGCTTTCTAGCGGGAGGAACACCGGGGAGCTGTTTTTT. The rearrangement joins TRBV20-1 to TRBJ2-2; 10 nucleotides align to TRBD2. The CDR3 is made up of 15 amino acids. Trimming took 6 bases from V and 1 from J; bases not matched to a gene: 5. In germline, CDR1 is DFQATT, CDR2 SNEGSKA (reference sequence).

V usage is TRBV9 and J usage is TRBJ2-7; 9 bases map to TRBD1. V shed 3 bases, J shed 1 base, and the junction held 8 bases outside the gene matches. This CDR3 contains 16 residues. Germline CDR1 and CDR2: SGDLS and YYNGEE. In DNA form, the CDR3 reads TGTGCCAGCAGCGAAGGACAGGGGTCGCGGTCCTACGAGCAGTACTTC. Translating it yields CASSEGQGSRSYEQYF.

This clonotype appeared a few times. The chain couples TRBV2 to TRBJ2-7; 9 bases are shared with TRBD1. Unmatched junction bases numbered 2, after V lost 4 bases and J lost 4 bases. This CDR3 comprises 13 residues. The germline CDR1 and CDR2 sequences are SNHLY and FYNNEI. CDR3 sequence: CASSGGTGYEQYF. As DNA, the CDR3 is TGTGCCAGCAGTGGGGGGACAGGGTACGAGCAGTACTTC.

This clonotype was found many times. V gene TRBV24-1 combines with J gene TRBJ2-3, with TRBD1 matching 8 bases. Germline-derived CDR1 and CDR2 are KGHDR and SFDVKD. The ends lost 9 bases at V and 4 bases at J; junction bases unmatched: 5. The CDR3 consists of 13 residues. This chain's CDR3 is CATGQGSSDTQYF. In DNA form, the CDR3 reads TGTGCCACCGGACAGGGATCTTCAGATACGCAGTATTTT.

This clonotype was seen many times. This CDR3 is CASSQDRGEETQYF. In DNA form, the CDR3 reads TGCGCCAGCAGCCAAGATAGGGGAGAAGAGACCCAGTACTTC. The rearrangement links TRBV4-1 to TRBJ2-5; D tentatively reads TRBD1 or TRBD2 (5 bases each). Germline lookup yields CDR1 MGHRA and CDR2 YSYEKL. Trimming removed 0 bases at V and 3 bases at J, with 8 bases between. This CDR3 spans 14 amino acids.

The chain employs TRBV19 and TRBJ1-2; perhaps TRBD1 as D (5 bases). The CDR3 is 13 residues long. V lost 10 bases and J 3 bases, leaving 15 bases between the germline ends. The germline gives CDR1 LNHDA, CDR2 SQIVND (reference sequence). The CDR3 here is CATSPQGDYGYTF. The CDR3 DNA reads as TGTGCCACGAGTCCTCAGGGAGACTATGGCTACACCTTC.

The V call is TRBV11-1, the J call TRBJ2-2; 10 bases agree with TRBD2. CDR3 length: 15 residues. The J segment lost 6 bases and the V segment lost 9 bases, leaving 10 bases of the junction unmatched. CDR1 and CDR2 from the germline V gene are SGHAT and FQDESV (reference sequence). The CDR3 DNA reads TGTGCCAGTCGGGCTAGCGGGAGTATAGCCGGGGAGCTGTTTTTT. Its translation is CASRASGSIAGELFF.

Only a few counts were recorded for this clonotype. This sequence joins TRBV14 and TRBJ2-1; 8 bases are a match to TRBD2. The V and J ends lost 1 base and 6 bases, in that order; junction bases with no gene match: 5. The CDR3 length is 15 residues. CDR1 is SGHDN, CDR2 FVKESK, per germline. As DNA, the CDR3 is TGTGCCAGCAGCCAAGTGTTCGGGAGGGCCAATGAGCAGTTCTTC. Amino acid sequence: CASSQVFGRANEQFF. Drawing the rest from reference TRBV14 and TRBJ2-1, the complete variable domain is EAGVTQFPSHSVIEKGQTVTLRCDPISGHDNLYWYRRVMGKEIKFLLHFVKESKQDESGMPNNRFLAERTGGTYSTLKVQPAELEDSGVYFCASSQVFGRANEQFFGPGTRLTVL.

The gene calls are TRBV10-3 and TRBJ2-1, with 9 bases matching TRBD2. After removal of 0 bases from V and 0 bases from J, the junction contained 0 bases not matched to a gene. Per germline, CDR1 ENHRY and CDR2 SYGVKD. The CDR3 contains 16 residues. CDR3 in amino acids: CAISESSGSSYNEQFF. CDR3 DNA: TGTGCCATCAGTGAGTCTAGCGGGAGCTCCTACAATGAGCAGTTCTTC.

The rearrangement links TRBV20-1 to TRBJ1-2; no clear D gene. This CDR3 contains 12 residues. V lost 3 bases and J 2 bases, leaving 7 bases between the germline ends. Germline assignment: CDR1 DFQATT and CDR2 SNEGSKA (reference sequence). Here the CDR3 DNA reads TGCAGTGCTAGCCGGGGAAACTATGGCTACACCTTC. Residues: CSASRGNYGYTF.

This clonotype has just a few counts. J is TRBJ2-3 and V is TRBV11-2, with 8 bases matching TRBD2. Trimming took 0 bases from V and 4 from J; bases not matched to a gene: 0. CDR3 length: 14 residues. Germline V lookup: CDR1 SGHAT, CDR2 FQNNGV. Written as DNA, the CDR3 is TGTGCCAGCAGCTTAGACGGGAGGGCAGATACGCAGTATTTT. Amino acid sequence: CASSLDGRADTQYF.

This clonotype was counted between two and nine times. The chain combines TRBV3-1 with TRBJ2-5, with 7 positions matching TRBD2. The CDR3 is made up of 15 amino acids. V lost 4 bases, J lost 4 bases, and 9 bases stayed unmatched. From germline, CDR1 is LGHDT and CDR2 YNNKEL (reference sequence). The CDR3 nucleotides are TGTGCCAGCAGCCCGGCGGGGAGGGCCGTAGAGACCCAGTACTTC. The encoded protein is CASSPAGRAVETQYF.

This clonotype was detected only a few times. The J gene is TRBJ2-5, the V gene TRBV20-1, with a possible D match to TRBD2 (5 bases). From germline, CDR1 is DFQATT and CDR2 SNEGSKA (reference sequence). This CDR3 has 13 amino acids. DNA of the CDR3: TGCAGCTTTGGACGGGGATTGGGAGAGACCCAGTACTTC. It is translated as CSFGRGLGETQYF.

This chain joins TRBV6-1 and TRBJ2-7; TRBD2 matches 11 bases. Germline-derived CDR1 and CDR2 are MNHNS and SASEGT. The V and J ends lost 8 bases and 5 bases, in that order; junction bases with no gene match: 14. The CDR3 sequence is 16 residues long. CDR3 DNA: TGTGCCAGCGGCGAGATTCGGGGACTAGCGGTCCACGAGCAGTACTTC. Protein product: CASGEIRGLAVHEQYF.

The sample holds a few counts of this clonotype. The rearrangement links TRBV5-1 to TRBJ2-5, with 8 bases that match TRBD1. In germline, CDR1 is SGHRS, CDR2 YFSETQ. This CDR3 contains 13 residues. V lost 4 bases and J lost 6; bases outside the gene matches: 5. This chain's CDR3 is CASSTGQGKTQYF. As DNA, the CDR3 is TGCGCCAGCAGCACCGGACAGGGCAAGACCCAGTACTTC.

This chain uses TRBV9 with TRBJ1-1; 9 bases fit TRBD1. The CDR3 extends over 17 amino acids. CDR1 and CDR2 from the germline V gene are SGDLS and YYNGEE. V trimming: 1 base; J trimming: 1 base; junction bases outside the gene matches: 8. DNA for the CDR3: TGTGCCAGCAGCGTAACTACAGGGGGCGCAGGGAACACTGAAGCTTTCTTT. This translates into CASSVTTGGAGNTEAFF. The variable domain in full, with the rest retrieved from reference TRBV9 and TRBJ1-1, is DSGVTQTPKHLITATGQRVTLRCSPRSGDLSVYWYQQSLDQGLQFLIQYYNGEERAKGNILERFSAQQFPDLHSELNLSSLELGDSALYFCASSVTTGGAGNTEAFFGQGTRLTVV.

This clonotype was seen at least ten times. The genes are TRBV27 and TRBJ2-7; 8 bases fit TRBD2. V trimming: 3 bases; J trimming: 3 bases; junction bases outside the gene matches: 4. In germline, CDR1 is MNHEY, CDR2 SMNVEV (reference sequence). The CDR3 is 14 amino acids. CDR3 sequence: CASSLTSADYEQYF. The CDR3 region has the DNA TGTGCCAGCAGTTTGACTAGCGCAGACTACGAGCAGTACTTC.